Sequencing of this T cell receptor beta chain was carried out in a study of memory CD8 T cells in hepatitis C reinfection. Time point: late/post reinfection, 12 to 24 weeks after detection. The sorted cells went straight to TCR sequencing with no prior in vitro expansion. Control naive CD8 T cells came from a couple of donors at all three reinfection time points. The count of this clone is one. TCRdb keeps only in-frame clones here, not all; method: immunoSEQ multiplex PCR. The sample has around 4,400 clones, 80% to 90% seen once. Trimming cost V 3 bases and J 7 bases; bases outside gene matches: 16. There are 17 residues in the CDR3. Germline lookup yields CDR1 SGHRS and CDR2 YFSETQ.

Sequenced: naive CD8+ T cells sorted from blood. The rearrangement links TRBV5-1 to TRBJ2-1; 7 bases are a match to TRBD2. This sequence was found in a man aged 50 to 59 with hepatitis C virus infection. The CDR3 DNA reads TGCGCCAGCAGCTCGAGGTTGGGGAGCGGGACTCTTAATGAGCAGTTCTTC. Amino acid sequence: CASSSRLGSGTLNEQFF.